This T cell receptor beta chain is drawn from a study of blood T cell repertoires in COVID-19. Study-wide background: The samples span acute and convalescent COVID-19 from the United States, Italy and Spain. T cells, B-cell-depleted T cells, or PBMCs provided the cDNA or gDNA that served as material.

Trimming cost V 5 bases and J 5 bases, with 16 bases left between them. The germline gives CDR1 SGHAT, CDR2 FQNNGV. This CDR3 has 15 residues. Original data processing: Amplification from reference gene primers served as the basis for estimated nucleated cell counts. Here immunoSEQ multiplex PCR was the method, and the copy in TCRdb shows in-frame clones only, minus some. V, J and clone size reflect that table, while D and trimming were determined from the DNA. The sample holds hundreds of thousands of clones, roughly 83% seen once. This chain uses TRBV11-2 with TRBJ1-5, with D possibly TRBD1 on 5 matching bases. Sequenced input: peripheral blood. The TCR was taken from a woman older than 75 with acute or convalescent COVID-19. The CDR3 DNA is TGTGCCAGCAGCCCCGGGGGGGTTCGGGATCAGCCCCAGCATTTT. Its translation: CASSPGGVRDQPQHF.